Listed below are T cell receptor beta chains from one sample, sequenced in a study of blood T cell repertoires in COVID-19. Method: immunoSEQ multiplex PCR; TCRdb's copy keeps in-frame clones and lacks some. The table lists around 330,000 clones, roughly 90% of them singletons. The sequencing input was PBMCs or T cells enriched from blood (not recorded which). These receptor sequences come from a man aged 55 to 70 who had recovered from COVID-19. Both conserved end residues are part of each CDR3. The order of the fields is V gene, D gene, J gene, clone size, CDR3 DNA, CDR3 protein. D genes are given only for firm matches. Rows give clone size only sometimes, using once, few, many, or a class for an expanded clone.

V gene: TRBV21-1
D gene: .
J gene: TRBJ2-7
clone size: once
CDR3 DNA: TGTGCCGGGACATTTGGGGCGGCCGAGCAGTACTTC
CDR3 protein: CAGTFGAAEQYF

V gene: TRBV9
D gene: TRBD1
J gene: TRBJ2-7
clone size: .
CDR3 DNA: TGTGCCAGCAGCGCCTCCGGGACAGGGGCCTACGAGCAGTACTTC
CDR3 protein: CASSASGTGAYEQYF

V gene: TRBV9
D gene: .
J gene: TRBJ1-1
clone size: .
CDR3 DNA: TGTGCCAGCAGCCAAGGGGGGGTTGGGACTGAAGCTTTCTTT
CDR3 protein: CASSQGGVGTEAFF

V gene: TRBV18
D gene: .
J gene: TRBJ2-1
clone size: .
CDR3 DNA: TGTGCCAGCTCACCGACCCCGGGGGGCACCTACAATGAGCAGTTCTTC
CDR3 protein: CASSPTPGGTYNEQFF

V gene: TRBV21-1
D gene: .
J gene: TRBJ1-2
clone size: .
CDR3 DNA: TGTGCCAGCAGCGCCAACAGGGTTGGCTATGGCTACACCTTC
CDR3 protein: CASSANRVGYGYTF

V gene: TRBV11-2
D gene: .
J gene: TRBJ2-1
clone size: .
CDR3 DNA: TGTGCCAGCAGCTTAGATCCGTGGGAGAGAAATGAGCAGTTCTTC
CDR3 protein: CASSLDPWERNEQFF

V gene: TRBV5-1
D gene: .
J gene: TRBJ1-1
clone size: .
CDR3 DNA: TGCGCCAGCAGCTTGGCGGCAGGGGAGGGGAACACTGAAGCTTTCTTT
CDR3 protein: CASSLAAGEGNTEAFF

V gene: TRBV6-1
D gene: .
J gene: TRBJ1-2
clone size: .
CDR3 DNA: TGTGCCAGCAGTGAAGCGCTTCTACAGGGAGCCTATGGCTACACCTTC
CDR3 protein: CASSEALLQGAYGYTF

V gene: TRBV7-9
D gene: .
J gene: TRBJ2-3
clone size: once
CDR3 DNA: TGTGCCAGCAGCTTAGAAGCGGTTAGCACAGATACGCAGTATTTT
CDR3 protein: CASSLEAVSTDTQYF

V gene: TRBV7-9
D gene: TRBD2
J gene: TRBJ2-7
clone size: .
CDR3 DNA: TGTGCCAGCAGCCCGACTAGCGGGGGCTACGAGCAGTACTTC
CDR3 protein: CASSPTSGGYEQYF

V gene: TRBV4-1
D gene: TRBD2
J gene: TRBJ2-6
clone size: few
CDR3 DNA: TGCGCCAGCAGCCGGGGACTAGCGGGAGATGGTTCTGGGGCCAACGTCCTGACTTTC
CDR3 protein: CASSRGLAGDGSGANVLTF

V gene: TRBV30
D gene: TRBD1
J gene: TRBJ2-7
clone size: .
CDR3 DNA: TGTGCCTGGAGTGACTTAGACAGGGGGTCCTACGAGCAGTACTTC
CDR3 protein: CAWSDLDRGSYEQYF

V gene: TRBV15
D gene: TRBD1
J gene: TRBJ2-7
clone size: .
CDR3 DNA: TGTGCCACCAGCGAGGGACAGGCTAATGTCTACGAGCAGTACTTC
CDR3 protein: CATSEGQANVYEQYF

V gene: TRBV3-1/TRBV3-2
D gene: TRBD1
J gene: TRBJ1-2
clone size: .
CDR3 DNA: TGTGCCAGCAGCGCGGACAGGTGGAACTATGGCTACACCTTC
CDR3 protein: CASSADRWNYGYTF

V gene: TRBV9
D gene: .
J gene: TRBJ1-2
clone size: .
CDR3 DNA: TGTGCCAGCAGCGCCGAAGTCGGTGGCTACACCTTC
CDR3 protein: CASSAEVGGYTF

V gene: TRBV10-1
D gene: TRBD1
J gene: TRBJ2-5
clone size: .
CDR3 DNA: TGCGCCAGCAGTGAGTCTCGACACAGGGGGCTGAACGGGGAGACCCAGTACTTC
CDR3 protein: CASSESRHRGLNGETQYF

V gene: TRBV11-3
D gene: .
J gene: TRBJ1-1
clone size: .
CDR3 DNA: TGTGCCAGCAGCTTCCAGGGTTTTAATGCTTTCTTT
CDR3 protein: CASSFQGFNAFF

V gene: TRBV6-4
D gene: .
J gene: TRBJ1-5
clone size: .
CDR3 DNA: TGTGCCAGCAGTGATGCGTGGTTATTTAGCAATCAGCCCCAGCATTTT
CDR3 protein: CASSDAWLFSNQPQHF

V gene: TRBV2
D gene: .
J gene: TRBJ2-7
clone size: .
CDR3 DNA: TGTGCCAGCAGTGAATACTACGAGCAGTACTTC
CDR3 protein: CASSEYYEQYF

V gene: TRBV5-1
D gene: .
J gene: TRBJ1-1
clone size: .
CDR3 DNA: TGCGCCAGCAGCTTGGAGCGGCAGATAAACACTGAAGCTTTCTTT
CDR3 protein: CASSLERQINTEAFF

V gene: TRBV21-1
D gene: .
J gene: TRBJ1-1
clone size: .
CDR3 DNA: TGTGCCAGCAGAACCGGCCGGGACAGGGAGTCATGGAGCACTGAAGCTTTCTTT
CDR3 protein: CASRTGRDRESWSTEAFF

V gene: TRBV5-6
D gene: TRBD1
J gene: TRBJ2-5
clone size: .
CDR3 DNA: TGTGCCAGCAGCTTGGTGGTAGGGACAGGGTTTGGTGAGACCCAGTACTTC
CDR3 protein: CASSLVVGTGFGETQYF

V gene: TRBV7-2
D gene: .
J gene: TRBJ1-2
clone size: .
CDR3 DNA: TGTGCCAGCAGCTTAGCGGTGGCCAGGGGAAGTTATGGCTACACCTTC
CDR3 protein: CASSLAVARGSYGYTF

V gene: TRBV6-5
D gene: TRBD2
J gene: TRBJ2-1
clone size: .
CDR3 DNA: TGTGCCAGCAGTTGGGGGACTAGGAGGGGGAATGAGCAGTTCTTC
CDR3 protein: CASSWGTRRGNEQFF

V gene: TRBV7-3
D gene: TRBD1
J gene: TRBJ1-1
clone size: .
CDR3 DNA: TGTGCCAGCAGCACCGGACAGGGTATTGCTGAAGCTTTCTTT
CDR3 protein: CASSTGQGIAEAFF

V gene: TRBV5-1
D gene: .
J gene: TRBJ2-7
clone size: .
CDR3 DNA: TGCGCCAGCAGCTTATCTACCTACGAGCAGTACTTC
CDR3 protein: CASSLSTYEQYF

V gene: TRBV11-2
D gene: .
J gene: TRBJ1-2
clone size: .
CDR3 DNA: TGTGCCAGCAGCTTGTGGACCCAGGGAGGCTACACCTTC
CDR3 protein: CASSLWTQGGYTF

V gene: TRBV5-1
D gene: .
J gene: TRBJ1-1
clone size: .
CDR3 DNA: TGCGCCAGCAGCCCCTGGACAGCACAAGTAATGAACACTGAAGCTTTCTTT
CDR3 protein: CASSPWTAQVMNTEAFF

V gene: TRBV7-3
D gene: TRBD1
J gene: TRBJ1-4
clone size: .
CDR3 DNA: TGTGCCAGCAGCTTAGTAGGACAGGGAACGTTATTTGAAAAACTGTTTTTT
CDR3 protein: CASSLVGQGTLFEKLFF

V gene: TRBV30
D gene: TRBD2
J gene: TRBJ2-1
clone size: .
CDR3 DNA: TGTGCCTGGAGCGCCCTGGGCGGGAGCTCCTACAATGAGCAGTTCTTC
CDR3 protein: CAWSALGGSSYNEQFF

V gene: TRBV5-4
D gene: .
J gene: TRBJ1-1
clone size: once
CDR3 DNA: TGTGCCAGCCGCAGGGTGGACAGCCTAAACACTGAAGCTTTCTTT
CDR3 protein: CASRRVDSLNTEAFF

V gene: TRBV3-1/TRBV3-2
D gene: TRBD1
J gene: TRBJ1-6
clone size: .
CDR3 DNA: TGTGCCAGCAGCGACCGTCCCGGGACAGCGAATTCACCCCTCCACTTT
CDR3 protein: CASSDRPGTANSPLHF

V gene: TRBV6-2/TRBV6-3
D gene: .
J gene: TRBJ2-5
clone size: .
CDR3 DNA: TGTGCCAGCAGCGGCGGGACAGCCTTGACAAGGGAGACCCAGTACTTC
CDR3 protein: CASSGGTALTRETQYF

V gene: TRBV7-9
D gene: TRBD1
J gene: TRBJ1-4
clone size: .
CDR3 DNA: TGTGCCAGCAGCTTCCGAACAGGGGGTGAAAAACTGTTTTTT
CDR3 protein: CASSFRTGGEKLFF

V gene: TRBV29-1
D gene: TRBD1
J gene: TRBJ2-7
clone size: .
CDR3 DNA: TGCAGCGTTGAGTGGGGACAGCCCTACGAGCAGTACTTC
CDR3 protein: CSVEWGQPYEQYF

V gene: TRBV10-3
D gene: TRBD1
J gene: TRBJ2-7
clone size: .
CDR3 DNA: TGTGCCATCAGTGAATCGACAGGGACCTACGAGCAGTACTTC
CDR3 protein: CAISESTGTYEQYF

V gene: TRBV18
D gene: TRBD2
J gene: TRBJ2-1
clone size: .
CDR3 DNA: TGTGCCAGCTCACCACTACGTAAAACTAGCGGGGGTGGTTATGAGCAGTTCTTC
CDR3 protein: CASSPLRKTSGGGYEQFF

V gene: TRBV5-4
D gene: .
J gene: TRBJ1-1
clone size: once
CDR3 DNA: TGTGCCAGCAGCCGGAGACCGGGGGACACTGAAGCTTTCTTT
CDR3 protein: CASSRRPGDTEAFF

V gene: TRBV7-3
D gene: TRBD1
J gene: TRBJ2-7
clone size: .
CDR3 DNA: TGTGCCAGCAGTGTCTCGGGACAGGGTTCCCACGAGCAGTACTTC
CDR3 protein: CASSVSGQGSHEQYF

V gene: TRBV5-8
D gene: .
J gene: TRBJ1-2
clone size: .
CDR3 DNA: TGTGCCAGCAGTAAAACAGGGTTCTTTGGCTACACCTTC
CDR3 protein: CASSKTGFFGYTF

V gene: TRBV6-5
D gene: TRBD1
J gene: TRBJ1-5
clone size: .
CDR3 DNA: TGTGCCAGCAGATCCGGACAGGGTGGCAATCAGCCCCAGCATTTT
CDR3 protein: CASRSGQGGNQPQHF

V gene: TRBV7-8
D gene: .
J gene: TRBJ1-2
clone size: .
CDR3 DNA: TGTGCCAGCAGCCTGGACAGCATATATGGCTACACCTTC
CDR3 protein: CASSLDSIYGYTF

V gene: TRBV27
D gene: TRBD1
J gene: TRBJ2-6
clone size: .
CDR3 DNA: TGTGCCAGCAGTACCCGGGGACAGAGCTCTGGGGCCAACGTCCTGACTTTC
CDR3 protein: CASSTRGQSSGANVLTF

V gene: TRBV19
D gene: TRBD1
J gene: TRBJ1-1
clone size: .
CDR3 DNA: TGTGCCAGTAGACGGACAGGAAGCAACACTGAAGCTTTCTTT
CDR3 protein: CASRRTGSNTEAFF

V gene: TRBV7-9
D gene: .
J gene: TRBJ1-1
clone size: .
CDR3 DNA: TGTGCCAGCAGCCCACGAGTCGGGAGGACTGAAGCTTTCTTT
CDR3 protein: CASSPRVGRTEAFF

V gene: TRBV28
D gene: .
J gene: TRBJ1-3
clone size: .
CDR3 DNA: TGTGCCAGCAGTTTCCCGGTTGGTGGAAACACCATATATTTT
CDR3 protein: CASSFPVGGNTIYF

V gene: TRBV9
D gene: TRBD2
J gene: TRBJ2-1
clone size: .
CDR3 DNA: TGTGCCAGCAGCGTAGTGGTGGGAGGGCAGGAGCAGTTCTTC
CDR3 protein: CASSVVVGGQEQFF

V gene: TRBV2
D gene: TRBD1
J gene: TRBJ1-5
clone size: .
CDR3 DNA: TGTGCCAGCAGAATACAGGGGGGGAATCAGCCCCAGCATTTT
CDR3 protein: CASRIQGGNQPQHF

V gene: TRBV11-2
D gene: TRBD1
J gene: TRBJ2-3
clone size: .
CDR3 DNA: TGTGCCAGCAGCACCCACAGGGGAACAGATACGCAGTATTTT
CDR3 protein: CASSTHRGTDTQYF

V gene: TRBV5-5
D gene: .
J gene: TRBJ2-7
clone size: .
CDR3 DNA: TGTGCCAGCAGCTTGAAGGACAATACCTACGAGCAGTACTTC
CDR3 protein: CASSLKDNTYEQYF

V gene: TRBV10-3
D gene: .
J gene: TRBJ2-1
clone size: .
CDR3 DNA: TGTGCCATCAGTGAGGTAACTTACAATGAGCAGTTCTTC
CDR3 protein: CAISEVTYNEQFF

V gene: TRBV29-1
D gene: TRBD1
J gene: TRBJ1-4
clone size: .
CDR3 DNA: TGCAGCGTGGGACAGGGTGGCGAAAAACTGTTTTTT
CDR3 protein: CSVGQGGEKLFF

V gene: TRBV6-5
D gene: .
J gene: TRBJ1-1
clone size: .
CDR3 DNA: TGTGCCAGCAGTTACTCGGCCACGAACACTGAAGCTTTCTTT
CDR3 protein: CASSYSATNTEAFF

V gene: TRBV30
D gene: TRBD2
J gene: TRBJ2-1
clone size: .
CDR3 DNA: TGTGCCTGGAGTGGAGCGGGACAGACTAGCGGATACAATGAGCAGTTCTTC
CDR3 protein: CAWSGAGQTSGYNEQFF

V gene: TRBV5-1
D gene: .
J gene: TRBJ1-6
clone size: .
CDR3 DNA: TGCGCCAGCAGCCCGGGACTCAGCGAAAATTCACCCCTCCACTTT
CDR3 protein: CASSPGLSENSPLHF

V gene: TRBV18
D gene: .
J gene: TRBJ1-4
clone size: .
CDR3 DNA: TGTGCCAGCTCCGGGGGAGTAACTAATGAAAAACTGTTTTTT
CDR3 protein: CASSGGVTNEKLFF

V gene: TRBV9
D gene: .
J gene: TRBJ1-3
clone size: many
CDR3 DNA: TGTGCCAGCAGCGTAGAGTCAGGTCCATACACCATATATTTT
CDR3 protein: CASSVESGPYTIYF

V gene: TRBV5-1
D gene: .
J gene: TRBJ2-1
clone size: many
CDR3 DNA: TGCGCCAGCAGCTCCTCAGGCCGAAATGAGCAGTTCTTC
CDR3 protein: CASSSSGRNEQFF

V gene: TRBV27
D gene: TRBD1
J gene: TRBJ1-2
clone size: .
CDR3 DNA: TGTGCCAGCAGTTTACGAGGACAGGGGGCGCGCGGCTACACCTTC
CDR3 protein: CASSLRGQGARGYTF